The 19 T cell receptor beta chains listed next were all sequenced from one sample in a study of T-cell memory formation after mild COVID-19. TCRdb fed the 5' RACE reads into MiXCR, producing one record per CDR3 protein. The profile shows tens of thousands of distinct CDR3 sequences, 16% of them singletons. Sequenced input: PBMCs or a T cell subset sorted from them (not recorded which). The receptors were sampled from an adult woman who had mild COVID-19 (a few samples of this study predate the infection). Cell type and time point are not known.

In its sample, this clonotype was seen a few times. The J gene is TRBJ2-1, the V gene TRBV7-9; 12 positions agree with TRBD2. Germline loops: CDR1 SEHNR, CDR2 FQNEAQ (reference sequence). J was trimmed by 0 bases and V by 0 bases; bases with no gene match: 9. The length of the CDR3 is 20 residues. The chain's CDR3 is CASSLAQLAGGLSSYNEQFF. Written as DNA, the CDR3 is TGTGCCAGCAGCTTAGCGCAACTAGCGGGAGGCCTAAGCTCCTACAATGAGCAGTTCTTC.

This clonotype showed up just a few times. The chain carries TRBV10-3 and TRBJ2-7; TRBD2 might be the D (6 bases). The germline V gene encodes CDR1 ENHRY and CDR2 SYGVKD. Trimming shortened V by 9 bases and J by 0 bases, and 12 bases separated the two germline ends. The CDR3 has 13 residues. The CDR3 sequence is CAINSGVSYEQYF. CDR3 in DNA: TGTGCCATAAACTCGGGGGTCTCCTACGAGCAGTACTTC.

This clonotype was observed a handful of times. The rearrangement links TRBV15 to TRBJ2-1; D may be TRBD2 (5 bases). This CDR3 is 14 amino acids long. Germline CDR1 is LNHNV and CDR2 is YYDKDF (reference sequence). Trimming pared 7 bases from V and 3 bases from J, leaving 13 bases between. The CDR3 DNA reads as TGTGCCACCATTGCTAGCCTAGACTACAATGAGCAGTTCTTC. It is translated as CATIASLDYNEQFF.

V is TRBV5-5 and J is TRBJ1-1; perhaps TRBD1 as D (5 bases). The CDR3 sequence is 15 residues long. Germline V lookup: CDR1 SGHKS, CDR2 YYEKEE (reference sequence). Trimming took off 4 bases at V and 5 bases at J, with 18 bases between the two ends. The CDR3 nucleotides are TGTGCCAGCAGCCTCCTAGGGGACGGAGGAACTGAAGCTTTCTTT. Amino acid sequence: CASSLLGDGGTEAFF.

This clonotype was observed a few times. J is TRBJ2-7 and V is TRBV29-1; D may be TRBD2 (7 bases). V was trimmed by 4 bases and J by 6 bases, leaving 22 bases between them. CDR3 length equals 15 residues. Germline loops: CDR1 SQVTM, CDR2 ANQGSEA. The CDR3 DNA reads TGCAGCGTTGTAGCGTGGGGCAGGGGAGGGGTCGAGCAGTACTTC. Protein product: CSVVAWGRGGVEQYF.

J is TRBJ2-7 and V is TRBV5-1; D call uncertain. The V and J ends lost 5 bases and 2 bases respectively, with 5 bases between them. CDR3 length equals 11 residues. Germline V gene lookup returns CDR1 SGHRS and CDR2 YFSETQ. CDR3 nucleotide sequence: TGCGCCAGCAGGACGGCCTACGAGCAGTACTTC. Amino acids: CASRTAYEQYF.

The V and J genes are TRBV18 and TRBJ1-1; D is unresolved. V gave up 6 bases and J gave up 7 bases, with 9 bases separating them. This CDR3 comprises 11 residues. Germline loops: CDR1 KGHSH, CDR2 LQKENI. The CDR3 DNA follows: TGTGCCAGCTCGGACGGTGGTGAAGCTTTCTTT. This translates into CASSDGGEAFF.

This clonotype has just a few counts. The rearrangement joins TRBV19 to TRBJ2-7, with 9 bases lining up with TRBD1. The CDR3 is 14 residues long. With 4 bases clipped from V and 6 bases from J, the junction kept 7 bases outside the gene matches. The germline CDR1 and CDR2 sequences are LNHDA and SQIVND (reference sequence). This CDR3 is CASSRQGGLLEQYF. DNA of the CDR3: TGTGCCAGTAGTAGACAGGGGGGCCTTCTCGAGCAGTACTTC.

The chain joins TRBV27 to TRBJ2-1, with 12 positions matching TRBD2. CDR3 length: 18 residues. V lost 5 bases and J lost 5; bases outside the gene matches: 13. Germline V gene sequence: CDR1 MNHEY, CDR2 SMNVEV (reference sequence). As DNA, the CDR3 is TGTGCCAGCAGTCTGACTAGCGGGAGTCTCTTTTTAAACAATGAGCAGTTCTTC. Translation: CASSLTSGSLFLNNEQFF.

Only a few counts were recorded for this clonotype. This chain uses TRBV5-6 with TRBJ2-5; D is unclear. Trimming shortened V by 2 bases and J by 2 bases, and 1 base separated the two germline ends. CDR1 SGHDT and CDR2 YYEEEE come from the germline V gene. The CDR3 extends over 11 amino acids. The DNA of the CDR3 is TGTGCCAGCAGCTTACAAGAGACCCAGTACTTC. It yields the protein CASSLQETQYF.

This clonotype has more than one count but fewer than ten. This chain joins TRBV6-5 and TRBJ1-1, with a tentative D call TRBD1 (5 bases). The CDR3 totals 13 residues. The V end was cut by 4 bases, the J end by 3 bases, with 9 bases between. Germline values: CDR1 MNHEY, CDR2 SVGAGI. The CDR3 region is CASSSDRHTEAFF. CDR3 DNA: TGTGCCAGCAGTTCTGACAGACACACTGAAGCTTTCTTT.

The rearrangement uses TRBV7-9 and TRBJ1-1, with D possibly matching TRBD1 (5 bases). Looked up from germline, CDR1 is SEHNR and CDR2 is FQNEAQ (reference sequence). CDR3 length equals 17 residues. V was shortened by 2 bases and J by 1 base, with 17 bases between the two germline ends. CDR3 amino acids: CASSLIPDQGENTEAFF. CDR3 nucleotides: TGTGCCAGCAGCTTAATACCAGACCAGGGAGAGAACACTGAAGCTTTCTTT.

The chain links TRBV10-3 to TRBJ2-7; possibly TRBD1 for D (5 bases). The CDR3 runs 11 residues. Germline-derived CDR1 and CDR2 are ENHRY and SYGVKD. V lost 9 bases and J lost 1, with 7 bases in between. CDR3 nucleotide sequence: TGTGCCATTCGACAGTCCTACGAGCAGTACTTC. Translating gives CAIRQSYEQYF.

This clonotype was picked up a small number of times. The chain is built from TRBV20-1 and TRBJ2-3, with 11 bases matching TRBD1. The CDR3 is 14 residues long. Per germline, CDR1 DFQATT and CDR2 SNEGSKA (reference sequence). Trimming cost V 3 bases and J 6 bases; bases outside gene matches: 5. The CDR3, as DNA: TGCAGTGCTAGGGACAGGGGGCCTTTGGATACGCAGTATTTT. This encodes CSARDRGPLDTQYF.

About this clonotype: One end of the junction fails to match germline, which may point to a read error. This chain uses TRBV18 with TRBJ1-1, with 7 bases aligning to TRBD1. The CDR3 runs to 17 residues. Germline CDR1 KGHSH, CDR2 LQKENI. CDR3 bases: TGTGCCAGCTCACCACCTCCATTCGACAGGGTGAATACTGAAGCTTTCTTT. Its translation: CASSPPPFDRVNTEAFF.

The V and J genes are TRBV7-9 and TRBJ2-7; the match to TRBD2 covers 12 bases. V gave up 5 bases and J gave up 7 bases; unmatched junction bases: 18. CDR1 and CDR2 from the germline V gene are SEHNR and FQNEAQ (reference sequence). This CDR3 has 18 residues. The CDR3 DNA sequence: TGTGCCAGCAGCCCCGGCGATGGACTAGCGGGACCCAATAGTGAGCAGTACTTC. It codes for CASSPGDGLAGPNSEQYF.

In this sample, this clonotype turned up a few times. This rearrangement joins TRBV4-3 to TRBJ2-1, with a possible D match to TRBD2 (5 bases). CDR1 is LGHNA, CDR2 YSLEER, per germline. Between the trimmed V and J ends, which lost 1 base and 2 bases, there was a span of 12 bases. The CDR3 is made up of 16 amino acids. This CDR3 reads CASSQGAGPTYNEQFF. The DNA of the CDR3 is TGCGCCAGCAGCCAAGGGGCGGGCCCGACCTACAATGAGCAGTTCTTC.

CDR3 coding DNA: TGCAGCGGAACCCAGGGAGGTCCAGCAGGTGGCTACACCTTC. It translates to CSGTQGGPAGGYTF. The genes are TRBV29-1 and TRBJ1-2; a weak D match, TRBD1 (5 bases). The CDR3 extends over 14 amino acids. Between the trimmed V and J ends, which lost 7 bases and 7 bases, there was a span of 22 bases. Germline assignment: CDR1 SQVTM and CDR2 ANQGSEA.

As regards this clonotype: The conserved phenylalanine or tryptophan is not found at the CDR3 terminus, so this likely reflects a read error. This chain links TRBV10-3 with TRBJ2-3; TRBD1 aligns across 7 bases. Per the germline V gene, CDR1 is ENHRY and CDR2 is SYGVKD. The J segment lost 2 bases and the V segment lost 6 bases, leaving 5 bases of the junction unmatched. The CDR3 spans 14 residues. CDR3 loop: CAISGDSYTDTQYC. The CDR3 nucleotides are TGTGCCATCAGCGGGGACAGTTACACAGATACGCAGTATTGT.